This TCR beta chain was profiled in a study of blood T cell repertoires in COVID-19. For the study at large: T cells, B-cell-depleted T cells, or PBMCs supplied cDNA or gDNA.

This CDR3 contains 14 residues. Deletions cut 5 bases from V and 6 bases from J, with 16 bases between. Germline V gives CDR1 SNHLY, CDR2 FYNNEI. The repertoire was sequenced with immunoSEQ multiplex PCR; TCRdb's copy has only in-frame clones and lacks some. The sample carries tens of thousands of clones, approximately 89% recorded once. The chain combines TRBV2 with TRBJ1-2, with D possibly being TRBD1 (6 bases). The clonotype originates from a human donor in a cohort sampled during active COVID-19. Sequenced input: peripheral blood. CDR3 coding DNA: TGTGCCAGCAGTCGGGACACCCCATTCGATGGCTACACCTTC. It translates to CASSRDTPFDGYTF.